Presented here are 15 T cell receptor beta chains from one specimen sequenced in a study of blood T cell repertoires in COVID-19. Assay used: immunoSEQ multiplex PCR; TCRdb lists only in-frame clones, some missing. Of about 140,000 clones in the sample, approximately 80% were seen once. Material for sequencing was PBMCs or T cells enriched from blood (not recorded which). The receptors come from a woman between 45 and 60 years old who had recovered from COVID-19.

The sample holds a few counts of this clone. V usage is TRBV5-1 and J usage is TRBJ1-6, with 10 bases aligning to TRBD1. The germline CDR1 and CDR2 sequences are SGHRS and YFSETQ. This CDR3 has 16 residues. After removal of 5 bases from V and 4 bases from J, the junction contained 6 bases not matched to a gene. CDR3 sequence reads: CASRTGTGAYNSPLHF. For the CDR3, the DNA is TGCGCCAGCAGGACCGGGACAGGGGCATATAATTCACCCCTCCACTTT.

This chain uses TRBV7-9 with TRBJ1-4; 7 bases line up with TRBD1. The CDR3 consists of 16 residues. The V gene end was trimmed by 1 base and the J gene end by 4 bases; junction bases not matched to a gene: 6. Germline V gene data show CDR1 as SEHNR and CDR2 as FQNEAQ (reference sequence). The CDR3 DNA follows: TGTGCCAGCAGCTTAGGAGCAGGGGGAAGTAATGAAAAACTGTTTTTT. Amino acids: CASSLGAGGSNEKLFF. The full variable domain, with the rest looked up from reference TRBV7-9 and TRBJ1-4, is DTGVSQNPRHKITKRGQNVTFRCDPISEHNRLYWYRQTLGQGPEFLTYFQNEAQLEKSRLLSDRFSAERPKGSFSTLEIQRTEQGDSAMYLCASSLGAGGSNEKLFFGSGTQLSVL.

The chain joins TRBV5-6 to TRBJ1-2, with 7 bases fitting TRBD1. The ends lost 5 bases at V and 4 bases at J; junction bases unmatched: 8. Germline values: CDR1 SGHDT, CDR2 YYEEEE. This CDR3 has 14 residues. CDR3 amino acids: CASSEQGVTYGYTF. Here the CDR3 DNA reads TGTGCCAGCAGTGAGCAGGGGGTCACCTATGGCTACACCTTC.

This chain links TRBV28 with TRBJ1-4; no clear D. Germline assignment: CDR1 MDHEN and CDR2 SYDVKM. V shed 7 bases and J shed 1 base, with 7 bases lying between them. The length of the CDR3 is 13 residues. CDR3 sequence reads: CASMSGTNEKLFF. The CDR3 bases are TGTGCCAGCATGAGTGGAACTAATGAAAAACTGTTTTTT.

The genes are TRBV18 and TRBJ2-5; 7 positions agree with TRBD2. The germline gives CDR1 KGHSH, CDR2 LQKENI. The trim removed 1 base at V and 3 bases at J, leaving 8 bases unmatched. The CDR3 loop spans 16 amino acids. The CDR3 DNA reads TGTGCCAGCTCACCACTTAACAGCGGGGCTGAAGAGACCCAGTACTTC. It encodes CASSPLNSGAEETQYF.

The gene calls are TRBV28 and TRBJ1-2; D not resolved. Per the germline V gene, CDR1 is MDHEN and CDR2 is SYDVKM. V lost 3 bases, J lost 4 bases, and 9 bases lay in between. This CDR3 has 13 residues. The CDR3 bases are TGTGCCAGCAGTTTGGCGGGTGGCTATGGCTACACCTTC. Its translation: CASSLAGGYGYTF.

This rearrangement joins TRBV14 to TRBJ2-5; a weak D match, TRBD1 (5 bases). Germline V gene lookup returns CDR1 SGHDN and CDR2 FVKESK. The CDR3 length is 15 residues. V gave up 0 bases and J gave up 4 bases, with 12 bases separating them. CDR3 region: CASSQDNRRGETQYF. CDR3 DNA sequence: TGTGCCAGCAGCCAAGATAACAGGCGCGGAGAGACCCAGTACTTC. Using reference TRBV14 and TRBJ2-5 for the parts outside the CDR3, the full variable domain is EAGVTQFPSHSVIEKGQTVTLRCDPISGHDNLYWYRRVMGKEIKFLLHFVKESKQDESGMPNNRFLAERTGGTYSTLKVQPAELEDSGVYFCASSQDNRRGETQYFGPGTRLLVL.

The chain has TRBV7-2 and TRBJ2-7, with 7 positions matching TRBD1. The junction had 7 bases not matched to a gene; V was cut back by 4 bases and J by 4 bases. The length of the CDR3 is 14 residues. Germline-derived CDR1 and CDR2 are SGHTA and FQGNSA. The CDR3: CASSSQRGRYEQYF. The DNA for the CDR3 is TGTGCCAGCAGCTCACAGAGGGGGCGGTACGAGCAGTACTTC.

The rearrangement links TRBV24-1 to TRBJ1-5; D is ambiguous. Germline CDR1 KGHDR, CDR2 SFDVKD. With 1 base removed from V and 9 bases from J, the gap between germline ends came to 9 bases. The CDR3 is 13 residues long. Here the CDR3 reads CATSDFSGWPQHF. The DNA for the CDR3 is TGTGCCACCAGTGATTTTTCAGGTTGGCCCCAGCATTTT.

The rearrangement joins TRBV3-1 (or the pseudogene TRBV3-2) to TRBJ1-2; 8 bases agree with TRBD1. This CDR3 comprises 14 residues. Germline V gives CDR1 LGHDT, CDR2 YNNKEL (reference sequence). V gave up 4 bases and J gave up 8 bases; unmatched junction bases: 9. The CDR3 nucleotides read TGTGCCAGCAGCCCCCCGGAGGACAGGGAGGGCTACACCTTC. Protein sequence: CASSPPEDREGYTF.

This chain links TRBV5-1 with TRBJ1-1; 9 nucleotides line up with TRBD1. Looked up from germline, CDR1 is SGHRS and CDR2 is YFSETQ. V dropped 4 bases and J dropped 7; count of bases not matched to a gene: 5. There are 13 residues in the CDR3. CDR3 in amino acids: CASSARTGDEAFF. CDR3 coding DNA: TGCGCCAGCAGCGCCCGGACAGGGGATGAAGCTTTCTTT.

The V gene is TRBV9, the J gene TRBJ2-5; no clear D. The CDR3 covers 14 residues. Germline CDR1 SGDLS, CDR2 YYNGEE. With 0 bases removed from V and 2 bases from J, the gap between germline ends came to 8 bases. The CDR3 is CASSVAPRQETQYF. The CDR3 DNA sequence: TGTGCCAGCAGCGTAGCTCCCAGGCAAGAGACCCAGTACTTC.

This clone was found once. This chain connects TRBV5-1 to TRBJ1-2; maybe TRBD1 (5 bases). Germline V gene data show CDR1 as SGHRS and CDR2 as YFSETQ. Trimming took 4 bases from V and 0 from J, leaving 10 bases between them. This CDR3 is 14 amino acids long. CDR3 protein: CASSQQVTNYGYTF. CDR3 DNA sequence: TGCGCCAGCAGCCAACAGGTGACTAACTATGGCTACACCTTC.

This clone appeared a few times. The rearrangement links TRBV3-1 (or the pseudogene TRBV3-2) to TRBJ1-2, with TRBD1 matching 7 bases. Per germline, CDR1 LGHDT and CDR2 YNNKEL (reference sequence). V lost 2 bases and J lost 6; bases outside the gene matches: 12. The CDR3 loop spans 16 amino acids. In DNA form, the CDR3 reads TGTGCCAGCAGCCAACTCCGACGACAGGGCGGAGATGGCTACACCTTC. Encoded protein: CASSQLRRQGGDGYTF.

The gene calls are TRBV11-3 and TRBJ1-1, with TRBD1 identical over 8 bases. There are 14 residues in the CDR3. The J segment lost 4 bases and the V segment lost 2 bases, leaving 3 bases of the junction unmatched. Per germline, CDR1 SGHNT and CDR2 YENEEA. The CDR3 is CASSLQGAGTEAFF. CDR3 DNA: TGTGCCAGCAGCTTACAGGGGGCTGGCACTGAAGCTTTCTTT.